What follows are 10 T cell receptor beta chains derived from one specimen sequenced in a study of T-cell memory formation after mild COVID-19. TCRdb fed the 5' RACE reads into MiXCR, producing one record per CDR3 protein. The sample contains about 140,000 distinct CDR3 sequences, about 15% of which appear only once. Sequences were obtained from PBMCs or a T cell subset sorted from them (not recorded which). The receptor source for this set is an adult woman who had mild COVID-19 (a few samples of this study predate the infection). Cell type and time point are not known.

In its sample, this clonotype was seen a few times. The rearrangement links TRBV2 to TRBJ2-1; 10 nucleotides agree with TRBD1. CDR3 length: 16 residues. V was pared by 6 bases and J by 2 bases, with 7 bases of the junction left unmatched. CDR1 is SNHLY, CDR2 FYNNEI, per germline. The chain's CDR3 is CASRRGTGEAYNEQFF. CDR3 DNA sequence: TGTGCCAGCAGGCGGGGGACAGGGGAAGCCTACAATGAGCAGTTCTTC.

Only a few counts were recorded for this clonotype. The V call is TRBV29-1, the J call TRBJ1-4; D uncertain. CDR1 is SQVTM, CDR2 ANQGSEA, per germline. This CDR3 has 11 residues. V lost 8 bases and J 8 bases, leaving 12 bases between the germline ends. CDR3 residues: CSSSTEEKLFF. CDR3 DNA: TGCAGCTCCTCGACGGAAGAAAAACTGTTTTTT.

The chain joins TRBV20-1 to TRBJ2-7, with 7 bases lining up with TRBD2. Losses at the gene ends were 5 bases for V and 2 bases for J; bases not matched to a gene: 9. The CDR3 is 14 amino acids. Germline V gene data show CDR1 as DFQATT and CDR2 as SNEGSKA (reference sequence). CDR3 protein: CSAPRAGQTYEQYF. In DNA form, the CDR3 reads TGCAGTGCTCCGAGAGCGGGGCAGACCTACGAGCAGTACTTC.

There are a few counts of this clonotype. This chain uses TRBV12-3 or TRBV12-4 with TRBJ2-5; 8 bases map to TRBD2. V lost 4 bases and J lost 4; bases outside the gene matches: 2. The CDR3 runs 13 residues. DNA for the CDR3: TGTGCCAGCAGTTCCCTAGCGGGAGAGACCCAGTACTTC. Amino acid sequence: CASSSLAGETQYF.

This clonotype has a handful of counts. This chain joins TRBV30 and TRBJ2-7; D uncertain. The CDR3 consists of 13 residues. The germline gives CDR1 GTSNPN, CDR2 SVGIG (reference sequence). V lost 8 bases, J lost 6 bases, and 20 bases lay in between. The CDR3 sequence: CAGKDRDRREQYF. Written as DNA, the CDR3 is TGTGCCGGAAAGGACCGAGATAGACGCGAGCAGTACTTC.

This clonotype occurred many times. V gene TRBV5-1 combines with J gene TRBJ1-2, with TRBD1 identical over 8 bases. The CDR3 consists of 17 residues. V shed 0 bases, J shed 3 bases, and the junction held 10 bases outside the gene matches. CDR1 and CDR2 (germline): SGHRS, YFSETQ. The CDR3 DNA follows: TGCGCCAGCAGCTTGGAGCCTCACCGCAGGGGGCACTATGGCTACACCTTC. Translation: CASSLEPHRRGHYGYTF.

The V gene is TRBV12-3 or TRBV12-4, the J gene TRBJ2-3, with 10 positions matching TRBD2. This CDR3 spans 17 amino acids. Trimming removed 6 bases from V and 2 bases from J; junction bases left unmatched: 11. CDR3 in amino acids: CASRGRSSGRATDTQYF. For the CDR3, the DNA is TGTGCCAGCAGGGGACGGTCTAGCGGGAGAGCCACAGATACGCAGTATTTT.

This chain uses TRBV4-1 with TRBJ2-2, with 8 bases that match TRBD2. V trimming: 3 bases; J trimming: 5 bases; junction bases outside the gene matches: 8. CDR3 length: 16 amino acids. CDR1 is MGHRA, CDR2 YSYEKL, per germline. CDR3 DNA: TGCGCCAGCAGCCAGTCGGGAGCGGGAGTTACCGGGGAGCTGTTTTTT. It codes for CASSQSGAGVTGELFF.

The CDR3 DNA is TGTGCCAGCAGTTGGGACAGAAGTTCCTATGGCTACACCTTC. Amino acid sequence: CASSWDRSSYGYTF. This chain connects TRBV12-3 or TRBV12-4 to TRBJ1-2; 7 bases agree with TRBD1. Trimming removed 4 bases from V and 4 bases from J; junction bases left unmatched: 6. The CDR3 is 14 residues long.

V and J are TRBV5-1 and TRBJ2-2; 8 bases fit TRBD1. Germline V CDR1 and CDR2: SGHRS, YFSETQ. The V gene end was trimmed by 1 base and the J gene end by 7 bases; junction bases not matched to a gene: 12. CDR3 length: 17 residues. CDR3 DNA sequence: TGCGCCAGCAGCTTGCTGGACAGGGCGCTCTTGAGCGGGGAGCTGTTTTTT. Its translation is CASSLLDRALLSGELFF.